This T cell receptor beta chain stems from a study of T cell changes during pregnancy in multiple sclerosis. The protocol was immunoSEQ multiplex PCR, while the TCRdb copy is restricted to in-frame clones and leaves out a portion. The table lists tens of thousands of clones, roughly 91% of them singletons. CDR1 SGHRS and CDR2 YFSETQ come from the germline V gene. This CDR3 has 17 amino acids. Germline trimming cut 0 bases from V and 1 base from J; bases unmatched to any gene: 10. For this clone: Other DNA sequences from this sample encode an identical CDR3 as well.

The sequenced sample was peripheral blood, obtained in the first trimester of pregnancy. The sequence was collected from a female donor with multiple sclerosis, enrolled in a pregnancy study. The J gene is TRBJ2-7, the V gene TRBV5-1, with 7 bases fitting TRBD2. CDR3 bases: TGCGCCAGCAGCTTGGGGCAGGGACTACCTCAATCCTACGAGCAGTACTTC. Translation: CASSLGQGLPQSYEQYF.